Presented here are 20 T cell receptor beta chains from one specimen sequenced in a study of cytomegalovirus exposure and HLA in healthy donors. 13 Jbeta primers and 60 Vbeta primers were used for the PCR. The assay was immunoSEQ multiplex PCR, and TCRdb's table has in-frame clones only and misses some. The sample has 90,000 to 120,000 clones; 74% are singletons. The source material was PBMCs. The receptors originated from a man between 45 and 60 years old in good health and CMV-seropositive.

V is TRBV19 and J is TRBJ2-3, with 9 bases matching TRBD2. The CDR3 loop spans 16 amino acids. V lost 7 bases and J lost 0; bases outside the gene matches: 8. Germline CDR1 and CDR2: LNHDA and SQIVND (reference sequence). In nucleotides, the CDR3 is TGTGCCAGTAATGGCGGACTAGCGTCTAGCACAGATACGCAGTATTTT. Translation: CASNGGLASSTDTQYF.

The chain couples TRBV6-6 to TRBJ2-3; 10 nucleotides agree with TRBD2. Trimming at V came to 7 bases and at J to 6 bases, leaving 13 bases not matched to a gene. The CDR3 contains 16 residues. The germline V gene has CDR1 MNHNY and CDR2 SVGAGI (reference sequence). The CDR3 DNA reads TGTGCCAGCACCCCGTATTCTAGCGGGGGCGCCGATACGCAGTATTTT. Protein: CASTPYSSGGADTQYF.

The chain joins TRBV7-6 to TRBJ1-1; D is uncertain. Per germline, CDR1 SGHVS and CDR2 FNYEAQ. Trimming shortened V by 7 bases and J by 0 bases, and 9 bases separated the two germline ends. The CDR3 sequence is 13 residues long. The CDR3 here is CASTPEVNTEAFF. In DNA form, the CDR3 reads TGTGCCAGCACCCCCGAGGTGAACACTGAAGCTTTCTTT.

This sequence joins TRBV6-5 and TRBJ1-2; D unclear. This CDR3 spans 11 amino acids. In germline, CDR1 is MNHEY, CDR2 SVGAGI. The ends were cut back, 5 bases at V and 13 bases at J, with 14 bases in the middle. In DNA, the CDR3 is TGTGCCAGCAGTGGCGACGGGGAAGTCACCTTC. Protein product: CASSGDGEVTF.

The V call is TRBV6-5, the J call TRBJ1-5, with a tentative D call TRBD1 (6 bases). This CDR3 comprises 13 residues. The V end lost 5 bases, the J end lost 5 bases, and 10 bases lay between the germline ends. The germline CDR1 and CDR2 sequences are MNHEY and SVGAGI. The CDR3 DNA reads TGTGCCAGCAGTCTCCACAGGGATCAGCCCCAGCATTTT. It is translated as CASSLHRDQPQHF.

There are a few counts of this clone. The chain carries TRBV7-8 and TRBJ1-1; D unresolved. CDR1 and CDR2 (germline): SGHVS, FQNEAQ. The CDR3 runs 15 residues. V was trimmed by 3 bases and J by 0 bases, leaving 11 bases between them. The CDR3: CASSFYPPVNTEAFF. CDR3 sequence (DNA): TGTGCCAGCAGCTTTTACCCCCCGGTGAACACTGAAGCTTTCTTT.

The chain joins TRBV7-9 to TRBJ1-2; D unresolved. Germline V gene lookup returns CDR1 SEHNR and CDR2 FQNEAQ (reference sequence). Trimming stripped 5 bases from V and 1 base from J, with 5 bases between. The CDR3 is made up of 12 amino acids. The CDR3 DNA reads TGTGCCAGCAGCCCAGTTAACTATGGCTACACCTTC. Translating it yields CASSPVNYGYTF.

V usage is TRBV7-8 and J usage is TRBJ2-3; TRBD2 matches 10 bases. CDR3 size: 15 residues. After removal of 3 bases from V and 9 bases from J, the junction contained 9 bases not matched to a gene. CDR1 and CDR2 from the germline V gene are SGHVS and FQNEAQ. CDR3 bases: TGTGCCAGCAGCTTGTTTCTAGCGGGAGAATCGACGCAGTATTTT. This sequence encodes CASSLFLAGESTQYF.

The chain uses TRBV5-1 and TRBJ1-1; TRBD1 might be the D (5 bases). Germline V gene data show CDR1 as SGHRS and CDR2 as YFSETQ. CDR3 length equals 16 residues. V dropped 0 bases and J dropped 2 bases, with 14 bases sitting between them. This chain's CDR3 is CASSLDSRQINTEAFF. For the CDR3, the DNA is TGCGCCAGCAGCTTGGATTCCAGACAGATAAACACTGAAGCTTTCTTT. The whole variable domain, filled in from reference TRBV5-1 and TRBJ1-1, reads KAGVTQTPRYLIKTRGQQVTLSCSPISGHRSVSWYQQTPGQGLQFLFEYFSETQRNKGNFPGRFSGRQFSNSRSEMNVSTLELGDSALYLCASSLDSRQINTEAFFGQGTRLTVV.

The chain uses TRBV7-2 and TRBJ2-1; D possibly corresponds to TRBD2 (6 bases). Trimming took off 5 bases at V and 4 bases at J, with 9 bases between the two ends. This CDR3 is built from 13 residues. Per the germline V gene, CDR1 is SGHTA and CDR2 is FQGNSA. CDR3 sequence: CASSRDSYNEQFF. The CDR3 DNA reads as TGTGCCAGCAGCCGGGACTCTTACAATGAGCAGTTCTTC.

The gene calls are TRBV5-1 and TRBJ2-5; 10 bases fit TRBD2. Germline assignment: CDR1 SGHRS and CDR2 YFSETQ. This CDR3 has 16 residues. J gave up 0 bases and V 2 bases, and 4 bases lay outside the gene matches. The CDR3 spells CASSFGAGGYQETQYF. CDR3 in DNA: TGCGCCAGCAGCTTTGGAGCGGGGGGGTACCAAGAGACCCAGTACTTC.

This chain links TRBV11-2 with TRBJ2-3; TRBD1 is a possible D gene (5 bases). The CDR3 runs to 14 residues. The V gene's germline CDR1 is SGHAT and CDR2 FQNNGV. The V end was cut by 3 bases, the J end by 6 bases, with 13 bases between. The CDR3 sequence: CASSFQWGLDTQYF. CDR3 nucleotides: TGTGCCAGCAGCTTCCAGTGGGGCCTGGATACGCAGTATTTT. Full variable domain (remainder filled in from reference TRBV11-2 and TRBJ2-3): EAGVAQSPRYKIIEKRQSVAFWCNPISGHATLYWYQQILGQGPKLLIQFQNNGVVDDSQLPKDRFSAERLKGVDSTLKIQPAKLEDSAVYLCASSFQWGLDTQYFGPGTRLTVL.

The genes are TRBV9 and TRBJ2-3, with 7 nucleotides matching TRBD2. With V trimmed by 3 bases and J by 2 bases, 6 bases remained unmatched. The V gene's germline CDR1 is SGDLS and CDR2 YYNGEE. The CDR3 runs to 15 residues. The CDR3 loop is CASSEAGSFTDTQYF. The CDR3 nucleotides read TGTGCCAGCAGCGAAGCGGGGTCTTTCACAGATACGCAGTATTTT. The complete variable domain, with remaining parts taken from reference TRBV9 and TRBJ2-3, reads DSGVTQTPKHLITATGQRVTLRCSPRSGDLSVYWYQQSLDQGLQFLIQYYNGEERAKGNILERFSAQQFPDLHSELNLSSLELGDSALYFCASSEAGSFTDTQYFGPGTRLTVL.

This clone came up a few times. This chain links TRBV11-1 with TRBJ2-5, with D tentatively TRBD1 (5 bases). The germline gives CDR1 SGHAT, CDR2 FQDESV (reference sequence). The CDR3 contains 14 residues. V was shortened by 2 bases and J by 1 base, with 8 bases between the two germline ends. The CDR3 here is CASSLNQGQETQYF. The DNA for the CDR3 is TGTGCCAGCAGCTTAAACCAGGGCCAAGAGACCCAGTACTTC.

This clone turned up a few times. V and J are TRBV9 and TRBJ2-3; D is ambiguous. Germline values: CDR1 SGDLS, CDR2 YYNGEE. Trimming removed 3 bases at V and 3 bases at J, with 5 bases between. The CDR3 is 12 residues long. The CDR3 bases are TGTGCCAGCAGCGCCTTAACAGATACGCAGTATTTT. Its translation: CASSALTDTQYF. The full variable domain, with the rest looked up from reference TRBV9 and TRBJ2-3, is DSGVTQTPKHLITATGQRVTLRCSPRSGDLSVYWYQQSLDQGLQFLIQYYNGEERAKGNILERFSAQQFPDLHSELNLSSLELGDSALYFCASSALTDTQYFGPGTRLTVL.

Worth noting for this clone: At the DNA level, this CDR3 is encoded by other sequences in the same sample as well. The gene calls are TRBV18 and TRBJ1-5; D is ambiguous. V was shortened by 3 bases and J by 5 bases, with 8 bases between the two germline ends. CDR3 length: 13 residues. From germline, CDR1 is KGHSH and CDR2 LQKENI. The chain's CDR3 is CASSPFRDQPQHF. CDR3 nucleotides: TGTGCCAGCTCACCTTTTCGGGATCAGCCCCAGCATTTT.

As to this clone: The conserved phenylalanine or tryptophan is not found at the CDR3 terminus, so this likely reflects a read error. V and J are TRBV7-2 and TRBJ1-2, with a weak D call TRBD1 (6 bases). This CDR3 is 14 amino acids long. Trimming removed 6 bases at V and 5 bases at J, with 16 bases between. Germline V gene data show CDR1 as SGHTA and CDR2 as FQGNSA. The CDR3 sequence: CASSLAGAQYGYTI. The CDR3 nucleotides read TGTGCCAGCAGTTTGGCGGGGGCTCAGTATGGCTACACCATC.

The chain employs TRBV14 and TRBJ2-1; weak D call: TRBD1 (5 bases). The V and J ends lost 4 bases and 2 bases respectively, with 21 bases between them. Germline CDR1 SGHDN, CDR2 FVKESK. The CDR3 contains 18 residues. The CDR3 loop reads CASSLLAHRTNTYNEQFF. The CDR3, as DNA: TGTGCCAGCAGCCTCCTGGCCCACAGGACCAATACCTACAATGAGCAGTTCTTC.

The rearrangement joins TRBV29-1 to TRBJ1-2, with 11 bases identical to TRBD1. V shed 6 bases and J 8 bases; nucleotides not matched to a gene: 5. This CDR3 region has 12 residues. The germline CDR1 and CDR2 sequences are SQVTM and ANQGSEA. The CDR3 sequence: CSVGDRGNGYTF. CDR3 nucleotides: TGCAGCGTGGGGGACAGGGGGAACGGCTACACCTTC.

The chain joins TRBV19 to TRBJ1-3; no reliable D call. Germline CDR1 is LNHDA and CDR2 is SQIVND (reference sequence). This CDR3 is built from 14 residues. The V end was cut by 6 bases, the J end by 0 bases, with 9 bases between. CDR3 DNA sequence: TGTGCCAGTAGGGTGGACTTCTCTGGAAACACCATATATTTT. Amino acids: CASRVDFSGNTIYF.